The sequence of this T cell receptor (beta chain) was determined in a study of OX40 agonist ivuxolimab in advanced cancers. Profiled with immunoSEQ multiplex PCR; TCRdb holds only in-frame clones, not every one. The sample has tens of thousands of clones, approximately 90% seen once. In germline, CDR1 is MGHRA, CDR2 YSYEKL. V shed 0 bases and J 2 bases; nucleotides not matched to a gene: 11. The CDR3 spans 21 residues. The rearrangement links TRBV4-1 to TRBJ2-3; the match to TRBD2 covers 16 bases. The source of this sequence is an adult with an advanced solid tumor such as melanoma, head and neck, liver or kidney cancer. Sequenced material: CD4+ or CD8+ T cells sorted from blood, taken in a trial of the OX40 agonist ivuxolimab. The DNA of the CDR3 is TGCGCCAGCAGCCAAGAGCCGGGACTAGCGGGGGGGCCGAGGTACACAGATACGCAGTATTTT. It encodes CASSQEPGLAGGPRYTDTQYF.